This TCR beta chain emerged from a study of T cell repertoires in cytomegalovirus infection. This CDR3 is 14 amino acids long. With 4 bases removed from V and 6 bases from J, the gap between germline ends came to 12 bases. Germline V lookup: CDR1 MNHNY, CDR2 SVGAGI (reference sequence). TCRdb redid the calling of the reads with MiXCR, one entry per CDR3 protein. The repertoire includes some 150,000 distinct CDR3 sequences, about a quarter of them detected once, and around 9.9% sits in the top ten. This chain joins TRBV6-6 and TRBJ2-2, with TRBD2 as a possible D gene (7 bases). The clonotype comes from a human donor in good health (CMV status not recorded). Some clones in this sample may be carry-over from other donors' samples. Sequences were obtained from PBMCs. The CDR3 DNA sequence: TGTGCCAGCAGTTGGGGGGGGGCGGCCGGGGAGCTGTTTTTT. Amino acid sequence: CASSWGGAAGELFF.